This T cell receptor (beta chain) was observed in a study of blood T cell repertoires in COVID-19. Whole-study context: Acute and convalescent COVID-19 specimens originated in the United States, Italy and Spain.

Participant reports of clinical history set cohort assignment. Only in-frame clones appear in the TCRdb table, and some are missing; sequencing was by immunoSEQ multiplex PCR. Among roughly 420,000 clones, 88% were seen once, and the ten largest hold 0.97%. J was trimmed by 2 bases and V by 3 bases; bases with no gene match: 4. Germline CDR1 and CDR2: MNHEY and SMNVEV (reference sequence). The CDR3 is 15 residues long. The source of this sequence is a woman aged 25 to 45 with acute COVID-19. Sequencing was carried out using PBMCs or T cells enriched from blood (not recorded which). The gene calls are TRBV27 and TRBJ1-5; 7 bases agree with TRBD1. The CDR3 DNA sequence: TGTGCCAGCAGTTTTGTCGGGACAGGCAATCAGCCCCAGCATTTT. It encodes CASSFVGTGNQPQHF.